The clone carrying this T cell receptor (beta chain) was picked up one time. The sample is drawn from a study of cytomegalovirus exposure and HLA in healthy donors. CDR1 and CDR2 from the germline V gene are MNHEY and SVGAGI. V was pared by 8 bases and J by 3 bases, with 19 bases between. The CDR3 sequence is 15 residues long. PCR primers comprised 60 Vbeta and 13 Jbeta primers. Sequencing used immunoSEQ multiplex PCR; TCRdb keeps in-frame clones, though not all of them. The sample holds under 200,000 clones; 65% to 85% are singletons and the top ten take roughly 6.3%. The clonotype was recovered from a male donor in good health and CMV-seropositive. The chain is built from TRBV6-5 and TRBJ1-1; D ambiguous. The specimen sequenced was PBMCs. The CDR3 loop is CASLRITHRDTEAFF. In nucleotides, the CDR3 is TGTGCCAGCCTGCGAATCACGCATCGGGACACTGAAGCTTTCTTT.